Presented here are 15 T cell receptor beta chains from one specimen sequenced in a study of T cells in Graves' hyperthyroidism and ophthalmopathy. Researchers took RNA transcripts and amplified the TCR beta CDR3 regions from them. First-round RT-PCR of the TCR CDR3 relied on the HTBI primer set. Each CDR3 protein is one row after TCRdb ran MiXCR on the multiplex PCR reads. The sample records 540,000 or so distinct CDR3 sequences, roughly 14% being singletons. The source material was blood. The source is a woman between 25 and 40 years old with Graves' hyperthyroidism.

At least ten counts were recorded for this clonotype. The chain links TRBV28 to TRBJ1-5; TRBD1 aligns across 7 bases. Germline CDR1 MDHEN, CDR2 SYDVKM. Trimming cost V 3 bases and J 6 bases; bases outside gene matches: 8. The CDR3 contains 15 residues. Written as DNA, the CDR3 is TGTGCCAGCAGTTTGTTTAGGGGGCTTCGTCAGCCCCAGCATTTT. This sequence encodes CASSLFRGLRQPQHF.

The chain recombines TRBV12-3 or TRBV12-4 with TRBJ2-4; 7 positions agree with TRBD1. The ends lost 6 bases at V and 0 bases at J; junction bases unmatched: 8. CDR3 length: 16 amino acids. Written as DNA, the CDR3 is TGTGCCAGCAGACAACAGGGGCCGATAGCCAAAAACATTCAGTACTTC. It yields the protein CASRQQGPIAKNIQYF.

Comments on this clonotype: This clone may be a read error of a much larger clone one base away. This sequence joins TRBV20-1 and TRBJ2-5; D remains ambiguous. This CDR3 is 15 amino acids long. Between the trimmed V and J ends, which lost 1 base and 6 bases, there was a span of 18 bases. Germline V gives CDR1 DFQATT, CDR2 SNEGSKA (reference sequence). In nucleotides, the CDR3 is TGCAGTGCTAGAGGTCATCCTAGTTCGGCCCAGACCCAGTACTTC. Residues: CSARGHPSSAQTQYF.

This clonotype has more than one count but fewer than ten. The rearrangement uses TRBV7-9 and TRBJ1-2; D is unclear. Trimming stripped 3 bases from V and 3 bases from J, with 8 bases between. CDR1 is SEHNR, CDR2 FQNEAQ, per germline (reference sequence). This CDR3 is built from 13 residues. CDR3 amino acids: CASSLKTDYGYTF. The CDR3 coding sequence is TGTGCCAGCAGCTTGAAGACCGACTATGGCTACACCTTC.

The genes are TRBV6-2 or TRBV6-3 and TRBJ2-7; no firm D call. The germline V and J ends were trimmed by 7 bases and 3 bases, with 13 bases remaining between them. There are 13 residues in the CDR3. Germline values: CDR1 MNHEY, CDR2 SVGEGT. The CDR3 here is CASTPDHHYEQYF. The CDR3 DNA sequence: TGTGCCAGCACCCCGGACCACCACTACGAGCAGTACTTC.

Here the CDR3 reads CATSDYMTGPSHTGELFF. For the CDR3, the DNA is TGTGCCACCAGTGACTATATGACGGGACCCTCTCACACCGGGGAGCTGTTTTTT. The rearrangement links TRBV24-1 to TRBJ2-2; D possibly uses TRBD1 or TRBD2 (5 bases each). The CDR3 runs 18 residues. Germline CDR1 reads KGHDR; CDR2 reads SFDVKD. Trimming left V 4 bases short and J 3 bases short, with 20 bases between.

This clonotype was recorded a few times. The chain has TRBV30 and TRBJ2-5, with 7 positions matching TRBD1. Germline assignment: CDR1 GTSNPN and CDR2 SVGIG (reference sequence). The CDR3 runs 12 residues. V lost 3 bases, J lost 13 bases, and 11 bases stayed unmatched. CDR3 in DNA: TGTGCCTGGAGCTTACAGGGGATAGCTCGGTACTTC. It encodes CAWSLQGIARYF.

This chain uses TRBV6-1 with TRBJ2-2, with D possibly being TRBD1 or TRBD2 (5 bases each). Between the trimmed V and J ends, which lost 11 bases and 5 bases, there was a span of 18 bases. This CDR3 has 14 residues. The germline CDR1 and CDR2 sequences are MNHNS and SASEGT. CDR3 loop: CAGHGATGTGELFF. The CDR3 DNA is TGTGCCGGGCACGGGGCGACGGGGACCGGGGAGCTGTTTTTT.

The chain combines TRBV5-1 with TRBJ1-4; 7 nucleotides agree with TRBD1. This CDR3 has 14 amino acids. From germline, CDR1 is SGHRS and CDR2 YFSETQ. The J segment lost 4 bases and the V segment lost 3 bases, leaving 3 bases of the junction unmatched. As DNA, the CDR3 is TGCGCCAGCAGCTCGGGACAGAGTAATGAAAAACTGTTTTTT. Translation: CASSSGQSNEKLFF.

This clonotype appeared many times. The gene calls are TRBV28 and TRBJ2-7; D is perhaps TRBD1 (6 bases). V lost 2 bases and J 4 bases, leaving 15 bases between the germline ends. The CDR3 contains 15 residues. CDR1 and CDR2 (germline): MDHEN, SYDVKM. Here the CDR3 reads CASSLAVGQGYEQYF. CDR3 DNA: TGTGCCAGCAGTTTAGCGGTGGGTCAGGGGTACGAGCAGTACTTC.

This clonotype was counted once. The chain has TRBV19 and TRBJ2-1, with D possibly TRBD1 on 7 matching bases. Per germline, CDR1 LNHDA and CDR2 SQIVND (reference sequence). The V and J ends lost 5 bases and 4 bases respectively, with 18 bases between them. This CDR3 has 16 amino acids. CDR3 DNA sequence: TGTGCCAGTAGTGGAGGGGGCCTGCCCTCTTACAATGAGCAGTTCTTC. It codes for CASSGGGLPSYNEQFF.

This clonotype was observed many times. For the CDR3, the DNA is TGTGCCAGCAGCCAAGGCACTGAAGCTTTCTTT. It is translated as CASSQGTEAFF. The chain employs TRBV3-1 and TRBJ1-1; unclear D gene. The V end lost 1 base, the J end lost 4 bases, and 1 base lay between the germline ends. CDR3 length equals 11 residues. The germline CDR1 and CDR2 sequences are LGHDT and YNNKEL (reference sequence).

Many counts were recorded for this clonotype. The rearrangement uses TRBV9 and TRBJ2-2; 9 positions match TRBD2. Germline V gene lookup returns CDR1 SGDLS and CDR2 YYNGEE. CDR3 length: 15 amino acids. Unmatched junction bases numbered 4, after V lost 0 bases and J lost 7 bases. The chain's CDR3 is CASSVVAGANGELFF. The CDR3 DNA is TGTGCCAGCAGCGTAGTAGCGGGAGCGAACGGGGAGCTGTTTTTT.

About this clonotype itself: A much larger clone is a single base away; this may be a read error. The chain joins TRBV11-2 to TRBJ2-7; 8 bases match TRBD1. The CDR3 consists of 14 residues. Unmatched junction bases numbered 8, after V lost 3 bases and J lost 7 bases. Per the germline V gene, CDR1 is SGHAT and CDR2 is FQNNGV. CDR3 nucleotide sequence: TGTGCCAGCAGCTTGGGCCAGGACAGGGATGAGCAGTACTTC. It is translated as CASSLGQDRDEQYF. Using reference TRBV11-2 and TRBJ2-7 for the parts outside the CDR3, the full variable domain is EAGVAQSPRYKIIEKRQSVAFWCNPISGHATLYWYQQILGQGPKLLIQFQNNGVVDDSQLPKDRFSAERLKGVDSTLKIQPAKLEDSAVYLCASSLGQDRDEQYFGPGTRLTVT.

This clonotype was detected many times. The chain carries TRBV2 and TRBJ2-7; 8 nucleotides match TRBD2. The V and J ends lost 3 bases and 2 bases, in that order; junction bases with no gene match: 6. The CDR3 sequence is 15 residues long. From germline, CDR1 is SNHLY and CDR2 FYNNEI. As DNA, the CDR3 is TGTGCCAGCAGTGAGAGTAGCGGGGCAACCTACGAGCAGTACTTC. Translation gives CASSESSGATYEQYF.